This TCR beta chain was identified in a study of T cells in Graves' hyperthyroidism and ophthalmopathy. CDR3 length equals 13 residues. Trimming took 3 bases from V and 1 from J, leaving 9 bases between them. The germline gives CDR1 GTSNPN, CDR2 SVGIG (reference sequence). This clonotype was counted many times. Authors of the study amplified TCR beta CDR3 regions from RNA transcripts. First-round RT-PCR of the TCR CDR3 relied on the HTBI primer set. MiXCR was run by TCRdb on the multiplex PCR reads, yielding one entry per CDR3 protein. This repertoire shows about 400,000 distinct CDR3 sequences, 15% found once; its top ten account for approximately 32%.

Sequencing input: blood. V is TRBV30 and J is TRBJ2-5, with D unresolved. This receptor was identified in a woman in her twenties or thirties with Graves' hyperthyroidism. In nucleotides, the CDR3 is TGTGCCTGGAGCCGTCCGATCCAAGAGACCCAGTACTTC. Translation gives CAWSRPIQETQYF.